Listed below are T cell receptor beta chains from one sample, sequenced in a study of metastatic and nonmetastatic thyroid tumors. TCRdb re-analyzed the PCR reads through MiXCR. In the table there are some 41,000 clones, about 3.3% of which are singletons. Sequenced material: blood. These TCRs come from a female donor with papillary thyroid cancer or a benign thyroid nodule (not recorded which). Some clones in this sample may be carry-over from other donors' samples. Both conserved end residues are part of each CDR3. The D gene is left open where the match is weak. Rows give clone size only sometimes, using once, few, many, or a class for an expanded clone.

D gene	clone size	V gene	J gene	CDR3 DNA	CDR3 protein
-	-	TRBV9	TRBJ1-1	TGTGCCAGCAGATCCTCAGGGAACACTGAAGCTTTCTTT	CASRSSGNTEAFF
-	-	TRBV3-1	TRBJ2-7	TGTGCCAGCAGGCTCCAGGGGAACCGTGGCGAGCAGTACTTC	CASRLQGNRGEQYF
TRBD2	medium-sized	TRBV6-1	TRBJ2-2	TGTGCCAGCAGTGTTTCCGGGACTAGCGGGAGGCGGAGCACCGGGGAGCTGTTTTTT	CASSVSGTSGRRSTGELFF
TRBD1	many	TRBV7-2	TRBJ1-3	TGTGCCAGCAGCTCGACAGGGGCGTTATTTGGAAACACCATATATTTT	CASSSTGALFGNTIYF
-	many	TRBV9	TRBJ1-2	TGTGCCAGCAGCGCTACCAACTATGGCTACACCTTC	CASSATNYGYTF
-	-	TRBV6-2/TRBV6-3	TRBJ1-3	TGTGCCAGCACGAAAGCGGCAGGAAACACCATATATTTT	CASTKAAGNTIYF
TRBD1	-	TRBV28	TRBJ2-7	TGTGCCAGCAGTTCGCCTAAAACAGGGGACGAGCAGTACTTC	CASSSPKTGDEQYF
TRBD1	many	TRBV5-5	TRBJ1-2	TGTGCCAGCAGCCCGGGACAGGGGATCTATGGCTACACCTTC	CASSPGQGIYGYTF
-	few	TRBV28	TRBJ1-1	TGTGCCAGCCTGAAAGGGAGGGGTACTGAAGCTTTCTTT	CASLKGRGTEAFF
-	few	TRBV28	TRBJ2-7	TGTGCCAGCAGTTCACCGGGGATAAGCTGTTACTACGAGCAGTACTTC	CASSSPGISCYYEQYF
-	many	TRBV7-7	TRBJ2-5	TGTGCTAGCAGCCAGGGTCAAGAGACCCAGTACTTC	CASSQGQETQYF
TRBD2	-	TRBV6-1	TRBJ2-7	TGTGCCAGTTTAGCGGGAAACTACGAGCAGTACTTC	CASLAGNYEQYF
TRBD1	few	TRBV11-1	TRBJ2-1	TGTGCCAGCAGCGGCAGGGGGTTTGGTGATAATGAGCAGTTCTTC	CASSGRGFGDNEQFF
-	few	TRBV19	TRBJ2-7	TGTGCCAGTGGGTCCCCTGATAGGGCCTACGAGCAGTACTTC	CASGSPDRAYEQYF
-	many	TRBV10-2	TRBJ1-1	TGCGCCAGCAGTGTAGGGGACGTTGAAGCTTTCTTT	CASSVGDVEAFF
TRBD1	few	TRBV12-3/TRBV12-4	TRBJ1-2	TGTGCCAGCAGACCTATCGGACAGGGGGGTGGCTACACCTTC	CASRPIGQGGGYTF
-	many	TRBV2	TRBJ2-1	TGTGCCAGCAGTGAAGAACTGTACAATGAGCAGTTCTTC	CASSEELYNEQFF
TRBD2	many	TRBV5-5	TRBJ2-1	TGTGCCAGCAGCCAGCGGGAGGAGGCCTACAATGAGCAGTTCTTC	CASSQREEAYNEQFF
TRBD2	-	TRBV6-4	TRBJ2-3	TGTGCCAGCAGTTTACTAGCGGGAGGGTCAGATACGCAGTATTTT	CASSLLAGGSDTQYF
-	-	TRBV15	TRBJ2-1	TGTGCCACCAGCAGGGACTATTCCTACAATGAGCAGTTCTTC	CATSRDYSYNEQFF
TRBD2	-	TRBV6-4	TRBJ2-1	TGTGCCAGCAGTGAGCGGGAGGGCCCGAGTGAGCAGTTCTTC	CASSEREGPSEQFF
-	few	TRBV5-4	TRBJ2-1	TGTGCCAGCAGCGTCTTGGGGGAGGGGGATGAGCAGTTCTTC	CASSVLGEGDEQFF
-	few	TRBV28	TRBJ1-5	TGTGCCAGCAGTTTGGGGCAGGGGTTCAGGCAGCCCCAGCATTTT	CASSLGQGFRQPQHF
-	many	TRBV6-1	TRBJ2-7	TGTGCCAGCAGTTTTGGGGTTGGTGGTGACTACGAGCAGTACTTC	CASSFGVGGDYEQYF
TRBD2	few	TRBV6-1	TRBJ2-7	TGTGCCAGCGAGGGAGGGCACGAGCAGTACTTC	CASEGGHEQYF
-	many	TRBV7-2	TRBJ2-5	TGTGCCAGCAGCTTAGGGGGGTACCAAGAGACCCAGTACTTC	CASSLGGYQETQYF
-	-	TRBV7-7	TRBJ2-1	TGTGCTAGCAGCTTAGGTCTAGAGCATGAGCAGTTCTTC	CASSLGLEHEQFF
-	few	TRBV19	TRBJ1-2	TGTGCCAGTAACGCCCGAGGCAGATCAGGGAGAAAAAACTATGGCTACACCTTC	CASNARGRSGRKNYGYTF
-	many	TRBV5-4	TRBJ2-3	TGTGCCAGCAGTTTTCGAGCGGGCAGCACAGATACGCAGTATTTT	CASSFRAGSTDTQYF
TRBD1	few	TRBV12-3/TRBV12-4	TRBJ2-7	TGTGCCAGCAGTTTCCGCCGGGACAGCCGTTACGAGCAGTACTTC	CASSFRRDSRYEQYF
-	-	TRBV7-8	TRBJ2-2	TGTGCCAGCAGCCACCCCCAGGAGGACCCGAACACCGGGGAGCTGTTTTTT	CASSHPQEDPNTGELFF
-	many	TRBV19	TRBJ2-3	TGTGCCAGTAGTCCCAGACTGGGGACAGATACGCAGTATTTT	CASSPRLGTDTQYF
-	few	TRBV7-6	TRBJ2-2	TGTGCCAGCAGCTTACACAGCATGGGGACCGGGGAGCTGTTTTTT	CASSLHSMGTGELFF
TRBD1	-	TRBV4-3	TRBJ1-4	TGCGCCAGCAGTCAAGGACAGGGGGGCGAAAAACTGTTTTTT	CASSQGQGGEKLFF
-	-	TRBV7-2	TRBJ1-5	TGTGCCAGCAGCTTTCCGGGACTTTTTCAGCCCCAGCATTTT	CASSFPGLFQPQHF
-	many	TRBV5-6	TRBJ2-7	TGTGCCAGCAGCCAGGGGGGGGGGGGCTACTACGAGCAGTACTTC	CASSQGGGGYYEQYF
-	-	TRBV6-1	TRBJ2-4	TGTGCCAGCAGGGGCGGCGGCTTAGCCAAAAAGATTCAGTACTTC	CASRGGGLAKKIQYF
TRBD2	-	TRBV30	TRBJ2-3	TGTGCCTGGCGGGGACTAGCGGAGACAGATACGCAGTATTTT	CAWRGLAETDTQYF
-	many	TRBV28	TRBJ2-5	TGTGCCAGCATGGATCAAGAGACCCAGTACTTC	CASMDQETQYF
TRBD1	few	TRBV6-1	TRBJ2-7	TGTGCCAGCAGCCGGACAGGGAACTACGAGCAGTACTTC	CASSRTGNYEQYF
-	many	TRBV12-3/TRBV12-4	TRBJ1-3	TGTGCCAGCACCCCCCGGTCAGGGTCTGAAAAGACCATATATTTT	CASTPRSGSEKTIYF
-	-	TRBV6-1	TRBJ2-1	TGTGCCAGCAGATCAATGCAGTTCTTC	CASRSMQFF
-	many	TRBV3-1	TRBJ2-7	TGCGCCAGCAGCCAAGTCGACGGGTACGAGCAGTACTTC	CASSQVDGYEQYF
TRBD1	many	TRBV20-1	TRBJ1-5	TGCAGTGCTAGAGATCCCCGCCGGACAGGGAATCAGCCCCAGCATTTT	CSARDPRRTGNQPQHF
-	-	TRBV10-3	TRBJ2-2	TGTGCCATCAAAAGGGGCACCGGGGAGCTGTTTTTT	CAIKRGTGELFF
-	few	TRBV28	TRBJ1-2	TGTGCCAGCAGTTTACTGGGTCGTCATGGCTACACCTTC	CASSLLGRHGYTF
-	few	TRBV24-1	TRBJ2-7	TGTGCCACCAGTGAGCAGGGTAGGTACGAGCAGTACTTC	CATSEQGRYEQYF
-	-	TRBV12-3/TRBV12-4	TRBJ2-1	TGTGCCAGCATCCCATGGGGTTACAATGAGCAATTCTTC	CASIPWGYNEQFF
-	medium-sized	TRBV30	TRBJ1-2	TGTGCCTGGAGTGTACCCTTGGGGGGCTACACCTTC	CAWSVPLGGYTF
-	few	TRBV7-3	TRBJ2-2	TGTGCCAGCAGCTTAGAGTGGACCGGGGAGCTGTTTTTT	CASSLEWTGELFF
TRBD2	many	TRBV20-1	TRBJ2-5	TGCAGTGCTAGAGAAGGAGCGGGAGTGGCGGAGACCCAGTACTTC	CSAREGAGVAETQYF
-	few	TRBV27	TRBJ2-7	TGTGCCAGCAGTTTGGAAGGGACCGGCAACGAGCAGTACTTC	CASSLEGTGNEQYF
-	many	TRBV20-1	TRBJ2-5	TGCAGTGCTAGAGAACCCCGCGGAACCCAAGAGACCCAGTACTTC	CSAREPRGTQETQYF
-	many	TRBV12-3/TRBV12-4	TRBJ1-1	TGTGCCAGCACCTCTCGCAGGGGTAACACTGAAGCTTTCTTT	CASTSRRGNTEAFF